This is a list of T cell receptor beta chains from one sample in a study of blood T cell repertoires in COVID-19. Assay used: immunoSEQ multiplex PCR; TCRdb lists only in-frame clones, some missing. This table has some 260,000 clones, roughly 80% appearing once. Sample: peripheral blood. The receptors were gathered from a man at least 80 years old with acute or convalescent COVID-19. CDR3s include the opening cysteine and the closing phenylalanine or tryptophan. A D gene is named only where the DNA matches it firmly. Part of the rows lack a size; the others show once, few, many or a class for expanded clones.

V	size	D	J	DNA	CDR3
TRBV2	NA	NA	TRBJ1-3	TGTGCCAGCAGTGCGGGGGGTGGGCGAAGAACGTCCAGGAACACCATATATTTT	CASSAGGGRRTSRNTIYF
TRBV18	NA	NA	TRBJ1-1	TGTGCCAGTCTTCTTGGACAGTCAGGCACTGAAGCTTTCTTT	CASLLGQSGTEAFF
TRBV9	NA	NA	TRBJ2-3	TGTGCCAGCAGCGTAAGTTCTAGGCTAGATACGCAGTATTTT	CASSVSSRLDTQYF
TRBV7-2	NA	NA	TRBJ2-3	TGTGCCAGCAGCCCGGACAGCGCCCTCGGACGGATGGCAGATACGCAGTATTTT	CASSPDSALGRMADTQYF
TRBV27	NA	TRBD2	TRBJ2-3	TGTGCCAGCAGTAACCGGGGGGAGACGCAGTATTTT	CASSNRGETQYF
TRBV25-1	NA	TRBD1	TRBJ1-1	TGTGCCAGCAGTTTAGGGGGCGCGAACACTGAAGCTTTCTTT	CASSLGGANTEAFF
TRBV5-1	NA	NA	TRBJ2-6	TGCGCCAGCAGCAGGACACAGGGAACGACTGGGGCCAACGTCCTGACTTTC	CASSRTQGTTGANVLTF
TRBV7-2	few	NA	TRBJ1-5	TGTGCCAGCAGCTTAGATGGGGGCCATCAGCCCCAGCATTTT	CASSLDGGHQPQHF
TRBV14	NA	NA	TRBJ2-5	TGTGCCAGCAGCCTCGGCGGGACCATTCAAGAGACCCAGTACTTC	CASSLGGTIQETQYF
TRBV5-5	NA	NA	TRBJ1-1	TGTGCCAGCAGCTTGGCAGATGAAAGCACTGAAGCTTTCTTT	CASSLADESTEAFF
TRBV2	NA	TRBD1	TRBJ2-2	TGTGCCAGCAGAGCGGGACAGGGGATTGTGACCGGGGAGCTGTTTTTT	CASRAGQGIVTGELFF
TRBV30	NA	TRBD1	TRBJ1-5	TGTGCCCCAGGGGGCCTTAGCAATCAGCCCCAGCATTTT	CAPGGLSNQPQHF
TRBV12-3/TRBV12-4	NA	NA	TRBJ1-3	TGTGCCAGCAGTTCCCGACAGACAAACACCATATATTTT	CASSSRQTNTIYF
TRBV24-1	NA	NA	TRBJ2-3	TGTGCCACCAGTGACCAGGCCAGCGGAGATACGCAGTATTTT	CATSDQASGDTQYF
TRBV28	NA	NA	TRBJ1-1	TGTGCCTCAACCCCAGGAGGCTTGAACACTGAAGCTTTCTTT	CASTPGGLNTEAFF
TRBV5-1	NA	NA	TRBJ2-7	TGCGCCAGCAGCTTGGAGCCCCATAGCTCCTACGAGCAGTACTTC	CASSLEPHSSYEQYF
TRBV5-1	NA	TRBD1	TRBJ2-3	TGCGCCAGCAGCTCCACGCGACGGACAGGTACCACAGATACGCAGTATTTT	CASSSTRRTGTTDTQYF
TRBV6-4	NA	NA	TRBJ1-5	TGTGCCAGCAGTGGTGAGGAAGGACAGCCCCAGCATTTT	CASSGEEGQPQHF
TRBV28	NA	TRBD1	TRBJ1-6	TGTGCCAGCAGTCTCAGGGGGCGGTATTCACCCCTCCACTTT	CASSLRGRYSPLHF
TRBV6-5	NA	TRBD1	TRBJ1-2	TGTGCCAGCAGTCGGGACAGGGTAGCCAATGGCTACACCTTC	CASSRDRVANGYTF
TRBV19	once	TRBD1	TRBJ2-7	TGTGCCAGTACTAGTCGATCCGGGACAGGGTTCTACGAGCAGTACTTC	CASTSRSGTGFYEQYF
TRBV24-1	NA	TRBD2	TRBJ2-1	TGTGCCACCAGTGAAACTGGGACTAGCGGGAACAATGAGCAGTTCTTC	CATSETGTSGNNEQFF
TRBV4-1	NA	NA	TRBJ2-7	TGCGCCAGCAGCCAAGACATTCCTAGCTCCTACGAGCAGTACTTC	CASSQDIPSSYEQYF
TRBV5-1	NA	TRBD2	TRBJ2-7	TGCGCCAGCAGCCCCGGCGGGGGGCGTTTTTGGGAGCAGTACTTC	CASSPGGGRFWEQYF
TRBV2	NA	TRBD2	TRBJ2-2	TGTGCCAGCAGTGGTAGCGGGGGGCCCCCGCGCGGGGAGCTGTTTTTT	CASSGSGGPPRGELFF
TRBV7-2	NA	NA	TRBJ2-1	TGTGCCAGCAGCTTAGTTCGGGACTCCAATGAGCAGTTCTTC	CASSLVRDSNEQFF
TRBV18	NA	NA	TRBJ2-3	TGTGCCAGCTCACCACCGGCGATGCAGGGGAGAGATACGCAGTATTTT	CASSPPAMQGRDTQYF
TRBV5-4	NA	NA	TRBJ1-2	TGTGCCAGCAGCCCATCGTGGGCAGGGACTAACTATGGCTACACCTTC	CASSPSWAGTNYGYTF
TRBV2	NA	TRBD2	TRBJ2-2	TGTGCCAGCAGTGGGGGACTAGTGATCCCCGGGGAGCTGTTTTTT	CASSGGLVIPGELFF